This TCR beta chain was profiled in a study of PD-L1 blockade in urothelial cancer. Background on the study: Men with urothelial cancer arising in the bladder made up about 90% of the roughly 29 patients.

The time point here: pretreatment peripheral blood. Sampling of each patient yielded between 1 and 8 specimens, collected pretreatment and on-treatment. The germline V and J ends were trimmed by 0 bases and 1 base, with 17 bases remaining between them. Germline loops: CDR1 SGDLS, CDR2 YYNGEE. The CDR3 length is 18 residues. Clones were sequenced by immunoSEQ multiplex PCR, and TCRdb holds only the in-frame ones, with some missing. The sample holds about 79,000 clones; approximately 80% are singletons and the top ten take under 8.5%. This clone came up once. The sequencing used PBMCs, collected around atezolizumab (anti-PD-L1) treatment. The chain employs TRBV9 and TRBJ2-1; D not certain. The TCR sequence derives from a man aged 40-55 years with urothelial cancer. The CDR3 DNA is TGTGCCAGCAGCGTAGACGCCCGCGGCGAGAATTCCTACAATGAGCAGTTCTTC. The encoded protein is CASSVDARGENSYNEQFF.